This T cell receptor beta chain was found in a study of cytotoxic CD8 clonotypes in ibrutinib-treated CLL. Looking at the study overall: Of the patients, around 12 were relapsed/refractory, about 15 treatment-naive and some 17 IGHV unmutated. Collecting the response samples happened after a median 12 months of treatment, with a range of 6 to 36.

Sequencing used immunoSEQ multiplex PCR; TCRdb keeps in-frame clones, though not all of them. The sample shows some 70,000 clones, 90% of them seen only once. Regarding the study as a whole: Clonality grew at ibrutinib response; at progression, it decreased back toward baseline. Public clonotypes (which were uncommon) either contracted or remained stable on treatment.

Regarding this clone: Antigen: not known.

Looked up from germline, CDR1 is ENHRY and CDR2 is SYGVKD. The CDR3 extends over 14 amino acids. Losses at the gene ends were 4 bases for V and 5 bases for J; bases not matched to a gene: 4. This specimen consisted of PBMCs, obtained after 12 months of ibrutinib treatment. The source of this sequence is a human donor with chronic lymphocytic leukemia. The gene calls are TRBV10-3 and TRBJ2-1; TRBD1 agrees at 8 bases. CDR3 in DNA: TGTGCCATCAGTGTTGACAGGGGAAACAATGAGCAGTTCTTC. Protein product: CAISVDRGNNEQFF.